A single sample gave rise to the 7 T cell receptor beta chains below, sequenced in a study of Ad26.COV2.S vaccination and SARS-CoV-2 variants. Repertoires were generated with immunoSEQ multiplex PCR, while TCRdb's copy carries only in-frame clones and drops some. The data contain about 420,000 clones, roughly 88% of them singletons. Treatment meaning: 19 received Ad26.COV2.S at low or high dose, single or two shots; about five received placebo; per-sample allocation not given. Material that was analyzed had been drawn on day 63 after the first vaccine or placebo injection. The material sequenced was peripheral blood, taken in a trial of Ad26.COV2.S vaccine versus placebo. The receptor set was obtained from a person aged 18-65 years who received the Ad26.COV2.S COVID-19 vaccine or a placebo.

The chain couples TRBV6-5 to TRBJ2-7; D might be TRBD1 or TRBD2, each matching 5 bases. The germline V and J ends were trimmed by 2 bases and 0 bases, with 11 bases remaining between them. The CDR3 runs 15 residues. Germline V CDR1 and CDR2: MNHEY, SVGAGI. The CDR3 coding sequence is TGTGCCAGCAGTTACACGGCAGGGAGCTCCTACGAGCAGTACTTC. As protein: CASSYTAGSSYEQYF.

This chain connects TRBV19 to TRBJ1-2, with no clear D. The CDR3 runs to 13 residues. The V gene lost 5 bases and the J gene lost 4 bases, with 11 bases spanning the gap. The V gene's germline CDR1 is LNHDA and CDR2 SQIVND (reference sequence). The CDR3 DNA sequence: TGTGCCAGTAGTTTACTGACTAGCTATGGCTACACCTTC. As protein: CASSLLTSYGYTF.

This clone was counted only a few times. The CDR3 region has the DNA TGTGCCAGCAGAGACGGACAGGGGAACTATGGCTACACCTTC. It translates to CASRDGQGNYGYTF. The chain joins TRBV28 to TRBJ1-2; 9 nucleotides match TRBD1. V was pared by 6 bases and J by 2 bases, with 4 bases of the junction left unmatched. The CDR3 has 14 amino acids. Germline assignment: CDR1 MDHEN and CDR2 SYDVKM.

This clone was counted once. This chain links TRBV7-9 with TRBJ2-5; D gene uncertain. V was trimmed by 2 bases and J by 1 base, leaving 11 bases between them. Germline V CDR1 and CDR2: SEHNR, FQNEAQ (reference sequence). The CDR3 is 15 residues long. CDR3 loop: CASSLLQQPQETQYF. For the CDR3, the DNA is TGTGCCAGCAGCTTACTCCAGCAGCCCCAAGAGACCCAGTACTTC.

In this sample, this clone turned up once. The V gene is TRBV6-2 or TRBV6-3, the J gene TRBJ2-7; D possibly uses TRBD1 or TRBD2 (6 bases each). The CDR3 has 15 residues. V lost 5 bases and J lost 4, with 18 bases in between. CDR1 and CDR2 from the germline V gene are MNHEY and SVGEGT. CDR3 in DNA: TGTGCCAGCAGTCCCACCGTCGGGGGCAAGTACGAGCAGTACTTC. Its protein is CASSPTVGGKYEQYF.

The V call is TRBV9, the J call TRBJ2-7; 8 bases match TRBD1. The CDR3 consists of 16 residues. Germline trimming cut 0 bases from V and 9 bases from J; bases unmatched to any gene: 14. CDR1 and CDR2 from the germline V gene are SGDLS and YYNGEE. The DNA for the CDR3 is TGTGCCAGCAGCGTAGATCCGGGACAGGCGAACTCGCGGCAGTACTTC. Amino acids: CASSVDPGQANSRQYF.

V and J are TRBV6-6 and TRBJ2-6, with unresolved D. The CDR3 is 15 amino acids. Germline assignment: CDR1 MNHNY and CDR2 SVGAGI (reference sequence). Trimming pared 6 bases from V and 0 bases from J, leaving 9 bases between. The CDR3 DNA reads TGTGCCAGCAGGGGGTGGGTCTCTGGGGCCAACGTCCTGACTTTC. This gives the protein CASRGWVSGANVLTF.